This T cell receptor beta chain was profiled in a study of T cell changes during pregnancy in multiple sclerosis. Trimming took off 0 bases at V and 7 bases at J, with 13 bases between the two ends. In germline, CDR1 is SEHNR, CDR2 FQNEAQ (reference sequence). The CDR3 is 15 amino acids. Sequencing was performed with immunoSEQ multiplex PCR; in TCRdb, only in-frame clones are kept and a portion is missing. The repertoire has tens of thousands of clones, about 90% of them found once; the top ten carry roughly 2.6%. The source is a female donor in good health, enrolled as a control in a pregnancy study. This material consisted of peripheral blood, taken in the second trimester of pregnancy. The rearrangement joins TRBV7-9 to TRBJ2-1, with D uncertain. CDR3 sequence reads: CASSLALGSSNEQFF. The CDR3 bases are TGTGCCAGCAGCTTAGCCCTCGGGTCCTCTAATGAGCAGTTCTTC. Supplemented by reference TRBV7-9 and TRBJ2-1, the full variable domain reads DTGVSQNPRHKITKRGQNVTFRCDPISEHNRLYWYRQTLGQGPEFLTYFQNEAQLEKSRLLSDRFSAERPKGSFSTLEIQRTEQGDSAMYLCASSLALGSSNEQFFGPGTRLTVL.